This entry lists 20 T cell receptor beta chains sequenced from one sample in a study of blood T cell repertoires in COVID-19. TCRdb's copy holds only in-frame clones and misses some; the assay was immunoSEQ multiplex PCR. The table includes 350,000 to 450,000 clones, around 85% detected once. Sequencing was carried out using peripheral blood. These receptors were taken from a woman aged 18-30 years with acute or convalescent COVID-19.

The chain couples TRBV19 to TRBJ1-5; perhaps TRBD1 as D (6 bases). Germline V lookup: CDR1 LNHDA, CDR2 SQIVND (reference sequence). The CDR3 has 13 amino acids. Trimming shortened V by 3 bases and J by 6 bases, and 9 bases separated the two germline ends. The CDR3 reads CASSMSGVQPQHF. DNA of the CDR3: TGTGCCAGTAGTATGTCAGGGGTTCAGCCCCAGCATTTT.

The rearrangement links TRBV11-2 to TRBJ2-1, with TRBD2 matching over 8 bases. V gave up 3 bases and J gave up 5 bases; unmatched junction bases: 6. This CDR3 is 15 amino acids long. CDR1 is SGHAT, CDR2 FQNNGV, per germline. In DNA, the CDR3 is TGTGCCAGCAGCTTTAGCGGGACCTTTAACAATGAGCAGTTCTTC. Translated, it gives CASSFSGTFNNEQFF.

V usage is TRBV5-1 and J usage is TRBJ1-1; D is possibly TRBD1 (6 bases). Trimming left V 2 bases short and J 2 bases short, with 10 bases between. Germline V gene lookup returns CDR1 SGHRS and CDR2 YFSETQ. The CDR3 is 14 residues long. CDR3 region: CASSFDGTNTEAFF. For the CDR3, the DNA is TGCGCCAGCAGCTTCGATGGGACAAACACTGAAGCTTTCTTT.

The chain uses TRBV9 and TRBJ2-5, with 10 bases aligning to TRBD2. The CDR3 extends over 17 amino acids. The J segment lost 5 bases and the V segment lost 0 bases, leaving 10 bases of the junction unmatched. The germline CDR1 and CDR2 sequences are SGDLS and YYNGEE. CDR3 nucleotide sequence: TGTGCCAGCAGCGTAGATAGCGGGGGGCCCCTTCTGGAGACCCAGTACTTC. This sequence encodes CASSVDSGGPLLETQYF. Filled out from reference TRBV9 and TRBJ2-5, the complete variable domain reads DSGVTQTPKHLITATGQRVTLRCSPRSGDLSVYWYQQSLDQGLQFLIQYYNGEERAKGNILERFSAQQFPDLHSELNLSSLELGDSALYFCASSVDSGGPLLETQYFGPGTRLLVL.

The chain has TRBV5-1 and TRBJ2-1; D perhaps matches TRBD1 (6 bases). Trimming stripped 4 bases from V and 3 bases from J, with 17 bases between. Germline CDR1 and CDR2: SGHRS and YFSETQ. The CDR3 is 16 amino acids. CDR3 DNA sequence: TGCGCCAGCAGCGTACGACCGGGACAACACTACAATGAGCAGTTCTTC. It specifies CASSVRPGQHYNEQFF.

In DNA form, the CDR3 reads TGTGCCAGCAGCCTCAGGGGGGCTAACTATGGCTACACCTTC. As protein: CASSLRGANYGYTF. The chain carries TRBV27 and TRBJ1-2; 7 nucleotides line up with TRBD1. The ends lost 6 bases at V and 0 bases at J; junction bases unmatched: 4. Germline loops: CDR1 MNHEY, CDR2 SMNVEV (reference sequence). There are 14 residues in the CDR3.

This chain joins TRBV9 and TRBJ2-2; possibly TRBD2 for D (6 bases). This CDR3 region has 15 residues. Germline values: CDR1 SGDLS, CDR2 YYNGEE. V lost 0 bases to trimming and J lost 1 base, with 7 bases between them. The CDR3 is CASSVASVNTGELFF. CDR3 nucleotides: TGTGCCAGCAGCGTAGCTAGCGTGAACACCGGGGAGCTGTTTTTT. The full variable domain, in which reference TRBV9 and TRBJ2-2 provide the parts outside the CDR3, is DSGVTQTPKHLITATGQRVTLRCSPRSGDLSVYWYQQSLDQGLQFLIQYYNGEERAKGNILERFSAQQFPDLHSELNLSSLELGDSALYFCASSVASVNTGELFFGEGSRLTVL.

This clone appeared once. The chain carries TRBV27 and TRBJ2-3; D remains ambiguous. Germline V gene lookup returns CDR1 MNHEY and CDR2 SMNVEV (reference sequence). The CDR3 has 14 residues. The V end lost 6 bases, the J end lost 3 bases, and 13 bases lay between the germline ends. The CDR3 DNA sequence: TGTGCCAGCAGCCCCGGCCCAGCGACAGATACGCAGTATTTT. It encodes CASSPGPATDTQYF.

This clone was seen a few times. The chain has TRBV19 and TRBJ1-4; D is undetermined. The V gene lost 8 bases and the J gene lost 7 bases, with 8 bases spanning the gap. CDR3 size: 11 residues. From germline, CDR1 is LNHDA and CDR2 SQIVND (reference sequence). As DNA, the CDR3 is TGTGCCAGTTCCGTTAGTGAAAAACTGTTTTTT. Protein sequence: CASSVSEKLFF.

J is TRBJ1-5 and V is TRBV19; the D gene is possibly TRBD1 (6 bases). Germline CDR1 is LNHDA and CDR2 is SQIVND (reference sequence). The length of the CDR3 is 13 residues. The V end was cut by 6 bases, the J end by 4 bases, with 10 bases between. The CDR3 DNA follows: TGTGCCAGTAGGGCCACAGGGAATCAGCCCCAGCATTTT. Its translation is CASRATGNQPQHF.

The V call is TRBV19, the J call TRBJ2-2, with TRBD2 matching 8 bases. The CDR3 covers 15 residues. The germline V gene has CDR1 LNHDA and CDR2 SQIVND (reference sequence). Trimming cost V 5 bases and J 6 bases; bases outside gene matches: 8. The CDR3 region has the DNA TGTGCCAGTAGTTACACGGGAGGGATCGCCGGGGAGCTGTTTTTT. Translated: CASSYTGGIAGELFF.

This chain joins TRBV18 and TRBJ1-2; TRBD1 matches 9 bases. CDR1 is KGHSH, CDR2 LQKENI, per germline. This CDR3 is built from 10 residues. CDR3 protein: CATGGMGYTF. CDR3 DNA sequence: TGTGCAACAGGGGGCATGGGCTACACCTTC.

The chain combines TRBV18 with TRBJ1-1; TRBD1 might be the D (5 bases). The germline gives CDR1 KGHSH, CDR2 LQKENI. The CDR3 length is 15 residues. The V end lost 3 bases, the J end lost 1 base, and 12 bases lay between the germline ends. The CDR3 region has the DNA TGTGCCAGCTCACCCGGCAGGGCGACGAACACTGAAGCTTTCTTT. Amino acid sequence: CASSPGRATNTEAFF.

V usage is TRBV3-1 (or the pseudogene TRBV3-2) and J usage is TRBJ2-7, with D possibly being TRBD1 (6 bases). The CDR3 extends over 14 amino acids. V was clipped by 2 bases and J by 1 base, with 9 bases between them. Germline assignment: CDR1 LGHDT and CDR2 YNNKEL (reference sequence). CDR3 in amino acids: CASSQWGRSYEQYF. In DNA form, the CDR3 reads TGTGCCAGCAGCCAATGGGGGCGTTCCTACGAGCAGTACTTC.

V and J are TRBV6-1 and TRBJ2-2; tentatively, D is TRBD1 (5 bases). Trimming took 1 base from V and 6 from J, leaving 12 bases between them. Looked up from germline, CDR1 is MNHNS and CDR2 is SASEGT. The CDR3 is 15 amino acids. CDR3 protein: CASSEGPGKAGELFF. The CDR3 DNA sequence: TGTGCCAGCAGTGAAGGGCCAGGGAAGGCCGGGGAGCTGTTTTTT.

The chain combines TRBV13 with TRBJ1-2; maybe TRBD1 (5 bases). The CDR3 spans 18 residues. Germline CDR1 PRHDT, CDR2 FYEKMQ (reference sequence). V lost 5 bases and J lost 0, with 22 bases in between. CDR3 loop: CASSPVGEVDTTNYGYTF. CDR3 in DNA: TGTGCCAGCAGCCCTGTAGGTGAGGTGGACACGACTAACTATGGCTACACCTTC.

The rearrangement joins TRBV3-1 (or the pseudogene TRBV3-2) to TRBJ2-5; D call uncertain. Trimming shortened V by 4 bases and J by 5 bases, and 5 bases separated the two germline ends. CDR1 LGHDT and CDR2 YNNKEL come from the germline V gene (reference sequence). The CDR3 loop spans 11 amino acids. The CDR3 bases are TGTGCCAGCAGCCTTTCGGAGACCCAGTACTTC. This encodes CASSLSETQYF.

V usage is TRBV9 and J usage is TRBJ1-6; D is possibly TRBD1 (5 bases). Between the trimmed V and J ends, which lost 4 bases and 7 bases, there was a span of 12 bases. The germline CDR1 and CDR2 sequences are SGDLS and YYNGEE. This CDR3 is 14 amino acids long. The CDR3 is CASSQQGKNSPLHF. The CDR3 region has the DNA TGTGCCAGCAGCCAGCAGGGAAAGAATTCACCCCTCCACTTT.

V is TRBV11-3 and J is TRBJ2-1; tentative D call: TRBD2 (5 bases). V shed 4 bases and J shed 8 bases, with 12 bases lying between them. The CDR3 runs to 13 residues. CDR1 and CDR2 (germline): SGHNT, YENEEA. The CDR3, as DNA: TGTGCCAGCAGCTCGATTAGCGCAGATGAGCAGTTCTTC. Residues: CASSSISADEQFF.

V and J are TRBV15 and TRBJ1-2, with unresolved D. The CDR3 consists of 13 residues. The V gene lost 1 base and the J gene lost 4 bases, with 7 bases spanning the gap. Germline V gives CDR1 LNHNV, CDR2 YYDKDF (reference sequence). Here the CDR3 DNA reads TGTGCCACCAGCAGAGCTTCAGGCTATGGCTACACCTTC. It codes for CATSRASGYGYTF.